One and the same sample provided the 15 T cell receptor beta chains below, sequenced in a study of CD4+ T cells in melanoma. The protocol was immunoSEQ multiplex PCR, while the TCRdb copy is restricted to in-frame clones and leaves out a portion. The table records about 14,000 clones, approximately 62% of them present only once. What was sequenced was cells from a culture (not recorded whether cultured in vitro). These TCRs come from a human donor with melanoma.

The chain links TRBV11-2 to TRBJ2-7; 7 bases are shared with TRBD1. In germline, CDR1 is SGHAT, CDR2 FQNNGV. Trimming at V came to 4 bases and at J to 4 bases, leaving 7 bases not matched to a gene. CDR3 length equals 14 residues. The CDR3 is CASSSYRGIYEQYF. The DNA of the CDR3 is TGTGCCAGCAGCTCGTACAGGGGAATTTACGAGCAGTACTTC.

A few counts support this clone. The rearrangement joins TRBV10-3 to TRBJ2-7; TRBD2 aligns across 8 bases. The germline CDR1 and CDR2 sequences are ENHRY and SYGVKD. V lost 2 bases and J lost 2; bases outside the gene matches: 8. The CDR3 covers 16 residues. In nucleotides, the CDR3 is TGTGCCATCAGTGAGACGGGGGGGCCGAGAACCTACGAGCAGTACTTC. This translates into CAISETGGPRTYEQYF.

The chain is built from TRBV5-1 and TRBJ1-4; no clear D gene. This CDR3 region has 14 residues. With 5 bases removed from V and 4 bases from J, the gap between germline ends came to 12 bases. Per the germline V gene, CDR1 is SGHRS and CDR2 is YFSETQ. The CDR3 nucleotides read TGCGCCAGCAGTCTGGGTAACTTTAATGAAAAACTGTTTTTT. Translated: CASSLGNFNEKLFF.

This clone came up a few times. V and J are TRBV6-1 and TRBJ1-3; D possibly corresponds to TRBD1 (6 bases). The CDR3 sequence is 14 residues long. Trimming took 7 bases from V and 6 from J, leaving 16 bases between them. The germline V gene has CDR1 MNHNS and CDR2 SASEGT. The CDR3 nucleotides are TGTGCCAGCACCCCCGGGACAAGGACAAACACCATATATTTT. Its protein product is CASTPGTRTNTIYF.

There are a few counts of this clone. The rearrangement links TRBV6-1 to TRBJ1-2; D unclear. The CDR3 has 12 amino acids. CDR1 is MNHNS, CDR2 SASEGT, per germline. The V and J ends lost 4 bases and 8 bases respectively, with 11 bases between them. The CDR3 bases are TGTGCCAGCAGTGCCCGGTGGGGAGGCTACACCTTC. This encodes CASSARWGGYTF.

This clone was counted between two and nine times. The rearrangement links TRBV19 to TRBJ2-5; unclear D gene. Germline V gene sequence: CDR1 LNHDA, CDR2 SQIVND (reference sequence). The CDR3 is 13 amino acids. Trimming took 3 bases from V and 3 from J, leaving 8 bases between them. As DNA, the CDR3 is TGTGCCAGTAGTATCCGGCGAGAAGAGACCCAGTACTTC. The encoded protein is CASSIRREETQYF.

The V and J genes are TRBV6-4 and TRBJ2-7; TRBD1 matches at 8 bases. V shed 5 bases and J 0 bases; nucleotides not matched to a gene: 9. Germline CDR1 and CDR2: MRHNA and SNTAGT. This CDR3 is 16 amino acids long. Here the CDR3 reads CASSQSGTGSSYEQYF. DNA for the CDR3: TGTGCCAGCAGTCAATCCGGGACAGGTTCCTCCTACGAGCAGTACTTC.

The V call is TRBV15, the J call TRBJ2-7; 8 bases map to TRBD1. J gave up 2 bases and V 8 bases, and 20 bases lay outside the gene matches. This CDR3 spans 18 amino acids. Germline CDR1 and CDR2: LNHNV and YYDKDF (reference sequence). For the CDR3, the DNA is TGTGCCACCCGCCGGTGGTTTCCCCCGAGACAGGGGACCTACGAGCAGTACTTC. This sequence encodes CATRRWFPPRQGTYEQYF.

This chain connects TRBV5-1 to TRBJ2-7; perhaps TRBD2 as D (6 bases). The CDR3 consists of 15 residues. Trimming pared 0 bases from V and 7 bases from J, leaving 17 bases between. Germline values: CDR1 SGHRS, CDR2 YFSETQ. CDR3 coding DNA: TGCGCCAGCAGCTTGGCCGCGCCCTTAGGAGGGGAGCAGTACTTC. Encoded protein: CASSLAAPLGGEQYF.

This chain links TRBV30 with TRBJ1-5; D may be TRBD1 (6 bases). Trimming took 3 bases from V and 4 from J, leaving 22 bases between them. CDR1 GTSNPN and CDR2 SVGIG come from the germline V gene (reference sequence). The CDR3 runs 17 residues. The CDR3 sequence is CAWSKGTQHGGNQPQHF. For the CDR3, the DNA is TGTGCCTGGAGCAAGGGGACACAACATGGGGGGAATCAGCCCCAGCATTTT.

The chain has TRBV27 and TRBJ2-7; D is undetermined. The V end lost 0 bases, the J end lost 3 bases, and 12 bases lay between the germline ends. The CDR3 is 15 residues long. The germline V gene has CDR1 MNHEY and CDR2 SMNVEV (reference sequence). CDR3 nucleotide sequence: TGTGCCAGCAGTTTATCTTCCCAGCTACTCTACGAGCAGTACTTC. Residues: CASSLSSQLLYEQYF.

The count of this clone is one. The rearrangement links TRBV2 to TRBJ2-5, with 9 bases aligning to TRBD2. The junction had 7 bases not matched to a gene; V was cut back by 7 bases and J by 1 base. Germline V gives CDR1 SNHLY, CDR2 FYNNEI. The CDR3 consists of 15 residues. CDR3 nucleotides: TGTGCCAGCACTCAGACTAGCGGCTCCCAAGAGACCCAGTACTTC. Amino acid sequence: CASTQTSGSQETQYF. The full variable domain, completed using reference TRBV2 and TRBJ2-5, is EPEVTQTPSHQVTQMGQEVILRCVPISNHLYFYWYRQILGQKVEFLVSFYNNEISEKSEIFDDQFSVERPDGSNFTLKIRSTKLEDSAMYFCASTQTSGSQETQYFGPGTRLLVL.

This clone was observed a few times. This chain links TRBV2 with TRBJ1-3; TRBD1 might be the D (6 bases). Germline V gene sequence: CDR1 SNHLY, CDR2 FYNNEI. The CDR3 runs 14 residues. The V gene lost 6 bases and the J gene lost 4 bases, with 13 bases spanning the gap. The CDR3 bases are TGTGCCAGCAGGCTTACAGGGTCAGGAAACACCATATATTTT. As protein: CASRLTGSGNTIYF. Using reference TRBV2 and TRBJ1-3 for the parts outside the CDR3, the full variable domain is EPEVTQTPSHQVTQMGQEVILRCVPISNHLYFYWYRQILGQKVEFLVSFYNNEISEKSEIFDDQFSVERPDGSNFTLKIRSTKLEDSAMYFCASRLTGSGNTIYFGEGSWLTVV.

The chain recombines TRBV30 with TRBJ2-3; D perhaps matches TRBD2 (6 bases). CDR1 and CDR2 from the germline V gene are GTSNPN and SVGIG (reference sequence). Trimming left V 2 bases short and J 4 bases short, with 10 bases between. The CDR3 has 13 amino acids. The CDR3 nucleotides read TGTGCCTGGAGTAACGGGGGTGCAGATACGCAGTATTTT. As protein: CAWSNGGADTQYF.

This chain connects TRBV10-3 to TRBJ2-5, with D hard to call. The germline CDR1 and CDR2 sequences are ENHRY and SYGVKD. This CDR3 has 15 amino acids. V was clipped by 0 bases and J by 2 bases, with 10 bases between them. This CDR3 reads CAISESSSYQETQYF. For the CDR3, the DNA is TGTGCCATCAGTGAGTCCAGCTCCTATCAAGAGACCCAGTACTTC.